A selection of T cell receptor beta chains follows, all from one sample in a study of T cells after yellow fever vaccination. TCRdb re-derived calls from the 5' RACE reads in MiXCR, one entry per CDR3 protein. The sample holds some 69,000 distinct CDR3 sequences, under 6.5% seen once. The sample was CD4+ T cells sorted from PBMCs, taken around 16 days after the first yellow fever vaccination. These TCRs come from a man between 18 and 29 years old who received the YFV17D yellow fever vaccine. The CDR3 runs from the conserved cysteine through the conserved F or W. The D gene is left open where the match is weak. Clone size is shown for a subset of rows, as once, few, many or a class of expanded clone.

j_call,clone_size,d_call,v_call,cdr3_aa,cdr3_nt
TRBJ1-2,many,.,TRBV18,CASSPSGSNYGYTF,TGTGCCAGCTCACCATCAGGGAGTAACTATGGCTACACCTTC
TRBJ1-1,many,.,TRBV5-1,CASSLAEPGRTEAFF,TGCGCCAGCAGCTTGGCGGAACCAGGGAGGACTGAAGCTTTCTTT
TRBJ2-1,many,.,TRBV12-3/TRBV12-4,CASSGVGAYNEQFF,TGTGCCAGCAGTGGTGTGGGGGCATACAATGAGCAGTTCTTC
TRBJ2-2,few,.,TRBV7-3,CASSLMGSPGELFF,TGTGCCAGCAGCTTAATGGGTAGTCCCGGGGAGCTGTTTTTT
TRBJ2-3,many,.,TRBV28,CASSPGLPQTQYF,TGTGCCAGCAGCCCGGGACTGCCCCAAACGCAGTATTTT
TRBJ2-7,many,TRBD1,TRBV10-3,CAISNGTASYEQYF,TGTGCCATCAGTAACGGGACAGCATCCTACGAGCAGTACTTC
TRBJ1-1,many,.,TRBV7-9,CASSTHGGRNTEAFF,TGTGCCAGCAGCACACACGGGGGCCGGAACACTGAAGCTTTCTTT
TRBJ1-4,many,TRBD1,TRBV20-1,CSASEGALGEKLFF,TGCAGTGCTAGTGAGGGGGCTCTGGGTGAAAAACTGTTTTTT
TRBJ2-3,many,TRBD1,TRBV24-1,CATSDPTGTGEADTQYF,TGTGCCACCAGTGATCCTACCGGGACAGGGGAGGCAGATACGCAGTATTTT
TRBJ2-4,many,TRBD2,TRBV7-9,CASRVSGGKNIQYF,TGTGCCAGCAGAGTCAGCGGGGGCAAAAACATTCAGTACTTC
TRBJ2-1,many,.,TRBV12-3/TRBV12-4,CASRRDTAYNEQFF,TGTGCCAGCAGACGGGACACGGCCTACAATGAGCAGTTCTTC
TRBJ2-1,medium-sized,.,TRBV12-3/TRBV12-4,CASSFYNEQFF,TGTGCCAGCAGTTTCTACAATGAGCAGTTCTTC
TRBJ2-5,.,TRBD1,TRBV5-1,CASSWGTGGGETQYF,TGCGCCAGCAGCTGGGGGACAGGTGGTGGAGAGACCCAGTACTTC
TRBJ1-1,many,.,TRBV7-2,CASSSRWDTEAFF,TGTGCCAGCAGCTCCAGGTGGGACACTGAAGCTTTCTTT
TRBJ1-5,many,.,TRBV12-3/TRBV12-4,CASNGHYSQPQHF,TGTGCCAGCAACGGGCACTACTCCCAGCCCCAGCATTTT
TRBJ2-1,many,.,TRBV5-1,CASSSGRGRYNEQFF,TGCGCCAGCAGCTCTGGCCGGGGCAGATACAATGAGCAGTTCTTC
TRBJ2-2,many,.,TRBV12-3/TRBV12-4,CASSFYRVTLGELFF,TGTGCCAGCAGTTTCTACAGGGTCACCCTCGGGGAGCTGTTTTTT
TRBJ2-4,.,.,TRBV19,CASTPRLAKNIQYF,TGTGCCAGTACCCCCCGATTAGCCAAAAACATTCAGTACTTC
TRBJ1-1,many,.,TRBV20-1,CSARSGPNTEAFF,TGCAGTGCGCGCTCAGGGCCGAACACTGAAGCTTTCTTT
TRBJ2-3,.,.,TRBV5-4,CASSFPGRVTDTQYF,TGTGCCAGCAGCTTTCCTGGCAGGGTAACAGATACGCAGTATTTT
TRBJ1-1,many,.,TRBV4-1,CASSQDEGMNTEAFF,TGCGCCAGCAGCCAAGATGAGGGGATGAACACTGAAGCTTTCTTT
TRBJ2-3,.,.,TRBV18,CASSPQGTTDTQYF,TGTGCCAGCTCACCACAGGGGACGACAGATACGCAGTATTTT
TRBJ2-5,many,.,TRBV7-6,CASRKVGAGETQYF,TGTGCCAGCAGGAAGGTTGGGGCAGGGGAGACCCAGTACTTC
TRBJ2-3,many,.,TRBV27,CASGNSLTSTDTQYF,TGTGCCAGCGGAAACAGCCTGACTAGCACAGATACGCAGTATTTT
TRBJ2-3,many,.,TRBV20-1,CSARDKGLATDTQYF,TGCAGTGCTAGAGATAAAGGGTTGGCCACAGATACGCAGTATTTT
TRBJ2-7,many,.,TRBV7-2,CASSTIRLEEQYF,TGTGCCAGCAGTACAATACGACTAGAAGAGCAGTACTTC
TRBJ1-1,many,.,TRBV2,CASTGDGLNTEAFF,TGTGCCAGCACCGGGGACGGTCTGAACACTGAAGCTTTCTTT
TRBJ2-4,many,TRBD2,TRBV20-1,CSASRGSGGTNIQYF,TGCAGTGCTAGTCGGGGTAGCGGGGGTACAAACATTCAGTACTTC
TRBJ2-5,many,.,TRBV7-9,CASSPSGDRRETQYF,TGTGCCAGCAGCCCATCGGGGGATCGCCGAGAGACCCAGTACTTC
TRBJ1-2,many,.,TRBV7-2,CASSFRGGYTF,TGTGCCAGCAGCTTCAGGGGCGGCTACACCTTC
TRBJ1-2,few,.,TRBV5-1,CASSLAGSGYGYTF,TGCGCCAGCAGCTTGGCCGGGAGTGGCTATGGCTACACCTTC
TRBJ2-1,many,TRBD2,TRBV5-1,CASSSTSGGSNEQFF,TGCGCCAGCAGCTCGACTAGCGGGGGGAGCAATGAGCAGTTCTTC
TRBJ1-2,many,.,TRBV5-5,CASSLAGADYGYTF,TGTGCCAGCAGCTTGGCCGGGGCCGACTATGGCTACACCTTC
TRBJ2-5,many,TRBD2,TRBV5-1,CASSFPGLAGGRETQYF,TGCGCCAGCAGCTTCCCCGGACTAGCGGGGGGGAGAGAGACCCAGTACTTC
TRBJ1-6,many,TRBD1,TRBV20-1,CSARDRGYSPLHF,TGCAGTGCCCGGGACAGGGGTTATTCACCCCTCCACTTT
TRBJ1-1,once,TRBD1,TRBV5-1,CSSSLIRTGSEAFF,TGCTCCAGCAGCCTGATCCGGACAGGATCTGAAGCTTTCTTT
TRBJ2-5,many,TRBD1,TRBV5-6,CASSFRQGASETQYF,TGTGCCAGCAGCTTCCGACAGGGGGCTTCGGAGACCCAGTACTTC
TRBJ2-1,many,.,TRBV29-1,CSVDVRTRWGEQFF,TGCAGCGTTGATGTGAGGACCCGGTGGGGTGAGCAGTTCTTC
TRBJ2-5,many,.,TRBV12-3/TRBV12-4,CASSSPSGGETQYF,TGTGCCAGCAGTTCCCCGTCTGGGGGGGAGACCCAGTACTTC
TRBJ2-4,many,.,TRBV5-1,CASSLGLRDSGGIQYF,TGCGCCAGCAGCTTGGGACTCCGGGACTCCGGAGGAATTCAGTACTTC
TRBJ2-5,few,TRBD2,TRBV4-2,CASSQEWSGGTQETQYF,TGTGCCAGCAGCCAAGAATGGAGCGGGGGGACCCAAGAGACCCAGTACTTC
TRBJ1-1,many,.,TRBV7-2,CASSSLLQNTEAFF,TGTGCCAGCAGCTCCCTCCTACAGAACACTGAAGCTTTCTTT
TRBJ2-3,many,TRBD2,TRBV20-1,CSGQLAGVSDTQYF,TGCAGTGGCCAACTAGCGGGGGTGTCAGATACGCAGTATTTT
TRBJ1-1,many,.,TRBV27,CASSSQGRTEAFF,TGTGCCAGCAGTTCGCAGGGGAGGACTGAAGCTTTCTTT
TRBJ1-6,few,.,TRBV6-5,CASSSTDSPSSPLHF,TGTGCCAGCAGTTCAACAGACAGTCCTTCCTCACCCCTCCACTTT
TRBJ2-7,many,.,TRBV7-2,CASSATYEQYF,TGTGCCAGCAGCGCTACCTACGAGCAGTACTTC
TRBJ2-5,many,.,TRBV10-3,CAISEGQPSQETQYF,TGTGCCATCAGTGAGGGTCAACCAAGCCAAGAGACCCAGTACTTC
TRBJ2-1,many,TRBD2,TRBV5-1,CASSSTSGGAEQFF,TGCGCCAGCAGCTCTACTAGCGGGGGGGCAGAGCAGTTCTTC
TRBJ1-2,many,TRBD1,TRBV18,CASFSTGDGDYGYTF,TGTGCCAGCTTTTCGACAGGGGACGGCGACTATGGCTACACCTTC